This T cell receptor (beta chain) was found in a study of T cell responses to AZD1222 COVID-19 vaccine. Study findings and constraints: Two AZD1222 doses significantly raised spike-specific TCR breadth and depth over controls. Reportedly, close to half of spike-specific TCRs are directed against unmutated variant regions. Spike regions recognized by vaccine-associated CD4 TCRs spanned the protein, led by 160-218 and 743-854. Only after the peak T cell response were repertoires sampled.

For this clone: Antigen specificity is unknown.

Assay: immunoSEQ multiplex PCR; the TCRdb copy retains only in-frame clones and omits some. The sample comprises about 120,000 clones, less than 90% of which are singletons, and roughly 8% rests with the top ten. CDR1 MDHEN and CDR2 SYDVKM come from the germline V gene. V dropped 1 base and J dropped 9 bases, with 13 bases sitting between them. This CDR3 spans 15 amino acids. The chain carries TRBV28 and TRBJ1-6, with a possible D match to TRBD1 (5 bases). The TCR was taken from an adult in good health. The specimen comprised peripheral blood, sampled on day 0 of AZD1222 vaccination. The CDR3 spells CASSLYRGYGSPLHF. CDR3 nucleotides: TGTGCCAGCAGTTTATACCGGGGGTATGGTTCACCCCTCCACTTT.